Each of the 12 T cell receptor beta chains below was sequenced from the same sample in a study of cytomegalovirus exposure and HLA in healthy donors. It was with 60 Vbeta and 13 Jbeta primers that the PCR ran. The method was immunoSEQ multiplex PCR; TCRdb's version includes in-frame clones alone and lacks a portion of them. The data hold about 89,000 clones, with more than 55% observed a single time. Sequenced input: PBMCs. Every receptor here comes from a human donor in good health.

This clone was seen more than once but under ten times. The chain is built from TRBV27 and TRBJ1-1, with a weak D call TRBD1 (5 bases). This CDR3 spans 13 amino acids. V gave up 6 bases and J gave up 6 bases, with 14 bases separating them. In germline, CDR1 is MNHEY, CDR2 SMNVEV (reference sequence). Here the CDR3 reads CASRNTGNSEAFF. In DNA form, the CDR3 reads TGTGCCAGCAGAAATACAGGAAACTCTGAAGCTTTCTTT.

The chain joins TRBV5-1 to TRBJ2-5, with 8 positions matching TRBD2. This CDR3 is 17 amino acids long. Germline trimming cut 3 bases from V and 2 bases from J; bases unmatched to any gene: 12. Germline V lookup: CDR1 SGHRS, CDR2 YFSETQ. CDR3 coding DNA: TGCGCCAGCAGCTCGGGACTAGGCAAACACGCACAAGAGACCCAGTACTTC. Amino acids: CASSSGLGKHAQETQYF.

This chain links TRBV7-2 with TRBJ2-3; TRBD2 matches at 7 bases. The CDR3 runs to 17 residues. CDR1 and CDR2 from the germline V gene are SGHTA and FQGNSA. V shed 1 base, J shed 0 bases, and the junction held 7 bases outside the gene matches. The CDR3 sequence: CASSLDGLGISTDTQYF. The CDR3 DNA follows: TGTGCCAGCAGCTTAGACGGACTAGGAATTAGCACAGATACGCAGTATTTT.

The table lists this clone with a few counts. This rearrangement joins TRBV6-1 to TRBJ1-6; weak D call: TRBD1 (6 bases). CDR3 size: 13 residues. In germline, CDR1 is MNHNS, CDR2 SASEGT. V was shortened by 6 bases and J by 10 bases, with 13 bases between the two germline ends. The CDR3 sequence: CASRVDRASPLHF. The CDR3, as DNA: TGTGCCAGCAGGGTGGACAGAGCGTCACCCCTCCACTTT.

The V gene is TRBV12-5, the J gene TRBJ1-1, with TRBD1 identical over 9 bases. The V gene end was trimmed by 10 bases and the J gene end by 5 bases; junction bases not matched to a gene: 5. The CDR3 is 12 residues long. The germline gives CDR1 LGHNT, CDR2 FRNRAP. As DNA, the CDR3 is TGTGCTACCGGGACAGGGTGGACTGAAGCTTTCTTT. Encoded protein: CATGTGWTEAFF. Based on the CDR3 plus reference TRBV12-5 and TRBJ1-1, the full variable domain is DARVTQTPRHKVTEMGQEVTMRCQPILGHNTVFWYRQTMMQGLELLAYFRNRAPLDDSGMPKDRFSAEMPDATLATLKIQPSEPRDSAVYFCATGTGWTEAFFGQGTRLTVV.

V and J are TRBV4-3 and TRBJ1-6; a possible D gene is TRBD1 (6 bases). V lost 0 bases and J 9 bases, leaving 6 bases between the germline ends. Germline assignment: CDR1 LGHNA and CDR2 YSLEER. The CDR3 covers 13 residues. The CDR3 region has the DNA TGCGCCAGCAGCCAAGAACAGGGTTCACCCCTCCACTTT. Translating gives CASSQEQGSPLHF.

Concerning this clone itself: Relative to the germline gene, one junction end is altered; a read error may explain this. The rearrangement uses TRBV5-4 and TRBJ2-7; D gene ambiguous. The length of the CDR3 is 12 residues. CDR1 SGHNT and CDR2 YYREEE come from the germline V gene (reference sequence). The chain's CDR3 is CASSFPSHEQYF. As DNA, the CDR3 is TGTGCCAGCAGCTTCCCCTCCCACGAGCAGTACTTC. Combining the CDR3 with reference TRBV5-4 and TRBJ2-7 gives the whole variable domain ETGVTQSPTHLIKTRGQQVTLRCSSQSGHNTVSWYQQALGQGPQFIFQYYREEENGRGNFPPRFSGLQFPNYSSELNVNALELDDSALYLCASSFPSHEQYFGPGTRLTVT.

The chain has TRBV5-1 and TRBJ1-1; 7 bases fit TRBD1. Germline CDR1 and CDR2: SGHRS and YFSETQ. There are 14 residues in the CDR3. Germline trimming cut 5 bases from V and 1 base from J; bases unmatched to any gene: 5. The CDR3, as DNA: TGCGCCAGCAGGACGACAGGGACGAACACTGAAGCTTTCTTT. Its protein is CASRTTGTNTEAFF. Filled out from reference TRBV5-1 and TRBJ1-1, the complete variable domain reads KAGVTQTPRYLIKTRGQQVTLSCSPISGHRSVSWYQQTPGQGLQFLFEYFSETQRNKGNFPGRFSGRQFSNSRSEMNVSTLELGDSALYLCASRTTGTNTEAFFGQGTRLTVV.

The chain recombines TRBV4-3 with TRBJ1-2, with TRBD1 matching 9 bases. This CDR3 has 18 amino acids. Per the germline V gene, CDR1 is LGHNA and CDR2 is YSLEER. V dropped 0 bases and J dropped 1; count of bases not matched to a gene: 9. Here the CDR3 DNA reads TGCGCCAGCAGCCAAGATGGACAACAGGGGGCCCTTAACTATGGCTACACCTTC. Amino acid sequence: CASSQDGQQGALNYGYTF.

The V and J genes are TRBV5-6 and TRBJ2-7, with 11 nucleotides matching TRBD1. Germline CDR1 reads SGHDT; CDR2 reads YYEEEE. The CDR3 contains 15 residues. J gave up 7 bases and V 0 bases, and 6 bases lay outside the gene matches. In nucleotides, the CDR3 is TGTGCCAGCAGCTTGGTGGCGGGACAGGGGGGAGAGCAGTACTTC. This gives the protein CASSLVAGQGGEQYF.

This clone was detected only a few times. The chain joins TRBV9 to TRBJ1-4, with D perhaps TRBD1 (6 bases). The ends were cut back, 0 bases at V and 4 bases at J, with 19 bases in the middle. The CDR3 consists of 18 residues. The germline gives CDR1 SGDLS, CDR2 YYNGEE. CDR3 DNA sequence: TGTGCCAGCAGCGTAGGGGCGGAAGGGGGACGACATAATGAAAAACTGTTTTTT. Its translation is CASSVGAEGGRHNEKLFF.

This rearrangement joins TRBV7-9 to TRBJ2-5; 8 bases are a match to TRBD1. The V and J ends lost 3 bases and 5 bases, in that order; junction bases with no gene match: 5. The CDR3 runs 14 residues. The germline V gene has CDR1 SEHNR and CDR2 FQNEAQ (reference sequence). The CDR3 bases are TGTGCCAGCAGCTTCGGACAGGGCGGTGAGACCCAGTACTTC. It codes for CASSFGQGGETQYF.